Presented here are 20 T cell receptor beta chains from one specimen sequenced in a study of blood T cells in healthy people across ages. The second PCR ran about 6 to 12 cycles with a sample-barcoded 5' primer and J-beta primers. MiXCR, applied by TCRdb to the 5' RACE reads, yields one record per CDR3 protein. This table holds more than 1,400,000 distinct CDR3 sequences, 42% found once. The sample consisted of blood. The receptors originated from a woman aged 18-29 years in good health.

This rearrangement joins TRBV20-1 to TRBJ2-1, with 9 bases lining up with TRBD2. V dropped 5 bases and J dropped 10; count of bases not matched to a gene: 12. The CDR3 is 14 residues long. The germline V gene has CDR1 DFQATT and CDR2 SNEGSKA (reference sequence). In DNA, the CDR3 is TGCAGTGCTTCGCCGCTAGCGGGACGCCCCGAGCAGTTCTTC. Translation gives CSASPLAGRPEQFF.

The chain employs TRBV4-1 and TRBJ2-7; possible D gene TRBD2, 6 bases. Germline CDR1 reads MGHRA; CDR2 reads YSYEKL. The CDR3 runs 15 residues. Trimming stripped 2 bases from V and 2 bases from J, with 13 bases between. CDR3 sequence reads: CASSQPGGVAYEQYF. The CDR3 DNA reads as TGCGCCAGCAGCCAACCTGGCGGGGTAGCCTACGAGCAGTACTTC.

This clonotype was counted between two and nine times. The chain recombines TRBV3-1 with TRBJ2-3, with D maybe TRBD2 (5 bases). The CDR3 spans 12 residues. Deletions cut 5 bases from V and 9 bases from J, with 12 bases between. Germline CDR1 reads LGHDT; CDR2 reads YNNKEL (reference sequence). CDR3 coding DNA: TGTGCCAGCAGCGGGCAACTAGGAACGCAGTATTTT. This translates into CASSGQLGTQYF.

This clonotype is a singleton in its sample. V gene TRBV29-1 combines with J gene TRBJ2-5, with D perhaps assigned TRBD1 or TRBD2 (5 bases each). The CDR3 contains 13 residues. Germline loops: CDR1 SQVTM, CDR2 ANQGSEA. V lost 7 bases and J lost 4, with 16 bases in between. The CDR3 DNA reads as TGCAGCGCACTGACAGAGGGCCGAGAGACCCAGTACTTC. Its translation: CSALTEGRETQYF.

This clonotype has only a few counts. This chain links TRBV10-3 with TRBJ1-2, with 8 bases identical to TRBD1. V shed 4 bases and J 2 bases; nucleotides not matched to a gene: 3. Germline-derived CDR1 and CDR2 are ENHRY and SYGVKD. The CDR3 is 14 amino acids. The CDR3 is CAISGGQANYGYTF. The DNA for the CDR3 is TGTGCCATCAGTGGGGGACAGGCAAACTATGGCTACACCTTC.

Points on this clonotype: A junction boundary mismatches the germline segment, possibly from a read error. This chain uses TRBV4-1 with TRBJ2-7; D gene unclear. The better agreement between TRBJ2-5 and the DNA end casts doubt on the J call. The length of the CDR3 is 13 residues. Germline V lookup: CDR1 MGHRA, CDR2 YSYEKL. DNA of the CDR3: TGCGCCGGCAGCCAGGCTAGGAGAGAGACCCAGTACTTC. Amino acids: CAGSQARRETQYF.

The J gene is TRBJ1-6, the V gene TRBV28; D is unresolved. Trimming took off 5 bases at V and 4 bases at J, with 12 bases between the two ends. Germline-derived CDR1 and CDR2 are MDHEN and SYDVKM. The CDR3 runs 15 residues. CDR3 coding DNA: TGTGCCAGCAGTGCCGAGGGATCTTATAATTCACCCCTCCACTTT. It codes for CASSAEGSYNSPLHF.

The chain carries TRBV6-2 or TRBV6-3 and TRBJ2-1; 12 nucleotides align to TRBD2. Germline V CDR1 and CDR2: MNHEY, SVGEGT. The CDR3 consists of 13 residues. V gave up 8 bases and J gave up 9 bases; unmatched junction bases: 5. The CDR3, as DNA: TGTGCCAGCCGACTAGCGGGAGTGCTTGAGCAGTTCTTC. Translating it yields CASRLAGVLEQFF.

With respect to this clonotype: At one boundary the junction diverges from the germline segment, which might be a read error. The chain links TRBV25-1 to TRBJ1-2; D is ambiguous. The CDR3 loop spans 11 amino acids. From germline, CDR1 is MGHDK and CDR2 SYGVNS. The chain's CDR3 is CASSDIGGCTF. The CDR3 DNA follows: TGTGCCAGCAGTGACATCGGAGGCTGCACCTTC.

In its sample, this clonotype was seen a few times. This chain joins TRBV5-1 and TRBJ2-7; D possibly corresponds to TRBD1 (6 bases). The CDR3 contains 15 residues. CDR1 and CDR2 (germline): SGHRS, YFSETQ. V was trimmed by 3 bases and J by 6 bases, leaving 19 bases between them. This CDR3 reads CASSSTDRLGVEQYF. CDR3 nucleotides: TGCGCCAGCAGCTCAACGGACAGATTAGGCGTCGAGCAGTACTTC.

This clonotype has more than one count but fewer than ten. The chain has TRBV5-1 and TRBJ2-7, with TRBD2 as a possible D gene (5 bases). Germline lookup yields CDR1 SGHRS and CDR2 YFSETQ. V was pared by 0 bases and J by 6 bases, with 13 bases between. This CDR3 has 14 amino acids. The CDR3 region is CASSLAPGVGEQYF. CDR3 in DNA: TGCGCCAGCAGCTTGGCCCCCGGGGTAGGCGAGCAGTACTTC.

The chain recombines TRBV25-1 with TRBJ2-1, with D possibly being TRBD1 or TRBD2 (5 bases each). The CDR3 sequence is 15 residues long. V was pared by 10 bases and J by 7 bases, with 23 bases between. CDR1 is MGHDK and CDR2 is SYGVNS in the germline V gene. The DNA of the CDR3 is TGTGCCAACATGAACACTAGGGGTCTATGGAATGAGCAGTTCTTC. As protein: CANMNTRGLWNEQFF.

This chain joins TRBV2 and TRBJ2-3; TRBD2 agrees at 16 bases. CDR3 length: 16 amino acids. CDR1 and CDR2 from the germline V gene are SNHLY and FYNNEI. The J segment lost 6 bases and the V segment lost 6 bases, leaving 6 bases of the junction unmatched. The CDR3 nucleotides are TGTGCCAGCAGAGCCGGGACTAGCGGGAGGGGGGATACGCAGTATTTT. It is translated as CASRAGTSGRGDTQYF.

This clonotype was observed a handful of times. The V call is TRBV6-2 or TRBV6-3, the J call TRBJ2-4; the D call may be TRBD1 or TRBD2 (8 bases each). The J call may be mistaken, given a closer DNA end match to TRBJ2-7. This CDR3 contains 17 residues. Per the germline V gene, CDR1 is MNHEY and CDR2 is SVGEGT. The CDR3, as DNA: TGTGCCAGCAGTCGGGACAGGTCCACTAGCGGCATCTACGAGCAGTACTTC. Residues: CASSRDRSTSGIYEQYF.

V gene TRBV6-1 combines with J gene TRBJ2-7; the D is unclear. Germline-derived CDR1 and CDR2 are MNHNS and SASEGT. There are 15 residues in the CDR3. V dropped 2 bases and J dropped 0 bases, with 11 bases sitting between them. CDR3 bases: TGTGCCAGCAGTGAAATTTTGGTCAGCTCCTACGAGCAGTACTTC. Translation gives CASSEILVSSYEQYF.

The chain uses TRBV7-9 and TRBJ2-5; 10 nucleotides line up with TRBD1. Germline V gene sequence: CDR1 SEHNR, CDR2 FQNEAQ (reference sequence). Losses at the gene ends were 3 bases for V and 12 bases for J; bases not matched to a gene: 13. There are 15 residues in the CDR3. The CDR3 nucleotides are TGTGCCAGCAGCTTTGTTCCGGGACAGGGGATTCTGGAGTACTTC. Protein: CASSFVPGQGILEYF. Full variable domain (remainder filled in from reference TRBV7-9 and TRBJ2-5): DTGVSQNPRHKITKRGQNVTFRCDPISEHNRLYWYRQTLGQGPEFLTYFQNEAQLEKSRLLSDRFSAERPKGSFSTLEIQRTEQGDSAMYLCASSFVPGQGILEYFGPGTRLLVL.

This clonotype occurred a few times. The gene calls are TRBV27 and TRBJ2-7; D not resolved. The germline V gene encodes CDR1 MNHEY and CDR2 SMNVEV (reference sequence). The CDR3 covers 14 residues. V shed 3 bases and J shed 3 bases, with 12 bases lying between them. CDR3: CASSFGWEGYEQYF. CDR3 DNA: TGTGCCAGCAGTTTTGGGTGGGAAGGCTACGAGCAGTACTTC.

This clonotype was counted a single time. CDR3 region: CASSTPTAYEQYF. CDR3 DNA: TGTGCCAGCAGTACCCCGACTGCTTACGAGCAGTACTTC. This chain connects TRBV12-3 or TRBV12-4 to TRBJ2-7; D is undetermined. Trimming left V 5 bases short and J 4 bases short, with 12 bases between. The CDR3 is 13 residues long.

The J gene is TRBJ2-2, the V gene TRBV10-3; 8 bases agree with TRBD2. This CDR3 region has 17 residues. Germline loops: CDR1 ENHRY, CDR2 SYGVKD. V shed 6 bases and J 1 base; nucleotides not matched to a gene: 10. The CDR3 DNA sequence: TGTGCCATCAGCCGGACCAGACTAGCGCAGAACACCGGGGAGCTGTTTTTT. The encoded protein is CAISRTRLAQNTGELFF.

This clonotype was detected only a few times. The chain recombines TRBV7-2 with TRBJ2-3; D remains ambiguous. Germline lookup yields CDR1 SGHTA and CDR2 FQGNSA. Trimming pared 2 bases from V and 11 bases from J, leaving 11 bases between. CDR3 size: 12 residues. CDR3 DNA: TGTGCCAGCAGCTTAACTGGCCTTGGGCAGTATTTT. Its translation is CASSLTGLGQYF.